The clone carrying this T cell receptor (beta chain) was observed a few times. Its antigen is currently unknown. Germline V lookup: CDR1 SNHLY, CDR2 FYNNEI. The V end was cut by 6 bases, the J end by 0 bases, with 17 bases between. The CDR3 length is 17 residues. The sample comes from a study of T cell responses to AZD1222 COVID-19 vaccine. Study-level results: Distributed over spike, vaccine-associated CD4 TCRs predominated at 160-218 and 743-854. Receipt of two AZD1222 doses was followed by a rise in Spike-specific TCR breadth and depth. The study sampled repertoires only after the peak T cell response.

The assay was immunoSEQ multiplex PCR, and TCRdb's table has in-frame clones only and misses some. The table lists 130,000 to 150,000 clones, roughly 89% of them singletons. Source: peripheral blood, taken 28 days after the second AZD1222 dose. The sequence came from an adult who received the AZD1222 COVID-19 vaccine. The chain carries TRBV2 and TRBJ1-4; no definite D call. The CDR3 DNA reads as TGTGCCAGCAGCCCGCGTGATTCACCGACAACTAATGAAAAACTGTTTTTT. It translates to CASSPRDSPTTNEKLFF.